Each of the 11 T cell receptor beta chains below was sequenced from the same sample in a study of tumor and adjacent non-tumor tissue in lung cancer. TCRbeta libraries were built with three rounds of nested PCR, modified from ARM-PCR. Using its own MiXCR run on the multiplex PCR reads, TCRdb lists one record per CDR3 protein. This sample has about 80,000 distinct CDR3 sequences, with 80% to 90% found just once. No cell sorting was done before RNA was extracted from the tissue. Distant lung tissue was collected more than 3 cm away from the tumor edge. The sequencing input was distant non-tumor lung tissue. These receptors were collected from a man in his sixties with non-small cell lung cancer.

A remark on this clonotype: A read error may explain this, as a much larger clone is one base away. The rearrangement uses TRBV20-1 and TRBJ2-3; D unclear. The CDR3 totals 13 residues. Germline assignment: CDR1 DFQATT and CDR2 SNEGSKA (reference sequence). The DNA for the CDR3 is TGCAGTGGACGAGTGCGGAGCATAGATACGCAGTATTTT. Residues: CSGRVRSIDTQYF.

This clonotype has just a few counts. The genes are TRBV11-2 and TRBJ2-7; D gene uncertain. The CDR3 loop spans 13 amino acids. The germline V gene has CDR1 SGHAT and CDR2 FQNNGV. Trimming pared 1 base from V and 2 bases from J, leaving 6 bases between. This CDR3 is CASSLGVTYEQYF. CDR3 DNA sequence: TGTGCCAGCAGCTTAGGGGTGACCTACGAGCAGTACTTC.

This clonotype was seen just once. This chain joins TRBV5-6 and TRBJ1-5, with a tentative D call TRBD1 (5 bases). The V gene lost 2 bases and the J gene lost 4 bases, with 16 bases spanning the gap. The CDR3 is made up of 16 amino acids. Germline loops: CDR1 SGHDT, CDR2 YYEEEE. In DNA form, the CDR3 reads TGTGCCAGCAGCTTCGGGACTGCCGTTAGAAATCAGCCCCAGCATTTT. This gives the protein CASSFGTAVRNQPQHF.

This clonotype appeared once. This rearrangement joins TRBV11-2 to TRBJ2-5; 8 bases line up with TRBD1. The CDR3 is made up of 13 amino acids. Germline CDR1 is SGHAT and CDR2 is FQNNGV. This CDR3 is CLSSATGGETQYF. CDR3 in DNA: TGTCTCAGCAGCGCTACAGGGGGAGAGACCCAGTACTTC. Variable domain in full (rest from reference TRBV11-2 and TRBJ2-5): EAGVAQSPRYKIIEKRQSVAFWCNPISGHATLYWYQQILGQGPKLLIQFQNNGVVDDSQLPKDRFSAERLKGVDSTLKIQPAKLEDSAVYLCLSSATGGETQYFGPGTRLLVL.

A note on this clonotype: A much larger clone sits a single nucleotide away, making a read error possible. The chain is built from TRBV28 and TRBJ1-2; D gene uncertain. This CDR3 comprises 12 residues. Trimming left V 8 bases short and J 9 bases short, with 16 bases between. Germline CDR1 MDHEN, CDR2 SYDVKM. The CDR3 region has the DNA TGTGCCAGCCAAGCGCAGGAGGTCTGCTACACCTTC. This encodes CASQAQEVCYTF.

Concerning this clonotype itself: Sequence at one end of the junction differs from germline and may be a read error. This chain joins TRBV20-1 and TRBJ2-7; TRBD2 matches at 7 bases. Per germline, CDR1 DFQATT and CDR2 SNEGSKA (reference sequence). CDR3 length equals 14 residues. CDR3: CIASFPIGRYEQYF. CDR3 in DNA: TGCATTGCTAGTTTCCCCATCGGGAGGTATGAGCAGTACTTC.

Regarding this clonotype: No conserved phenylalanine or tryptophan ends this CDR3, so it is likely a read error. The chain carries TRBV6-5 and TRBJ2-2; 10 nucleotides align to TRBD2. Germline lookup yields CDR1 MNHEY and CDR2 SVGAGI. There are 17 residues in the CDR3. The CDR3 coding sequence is TGTGCCAGCAGTTCTCATCTAGCGGGGGATCACACCGTGGAGCTGTTTTAT. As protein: CASSSHLAGDHTVELFY.

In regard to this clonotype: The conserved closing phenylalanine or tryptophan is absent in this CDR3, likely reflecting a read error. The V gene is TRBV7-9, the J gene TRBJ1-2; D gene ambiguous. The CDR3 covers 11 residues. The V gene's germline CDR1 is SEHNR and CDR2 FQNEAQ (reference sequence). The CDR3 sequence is CVSSSSGGYTL. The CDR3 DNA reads TGTGTCAGCAGCTCCTCGGGCGGCTACACCCTC.

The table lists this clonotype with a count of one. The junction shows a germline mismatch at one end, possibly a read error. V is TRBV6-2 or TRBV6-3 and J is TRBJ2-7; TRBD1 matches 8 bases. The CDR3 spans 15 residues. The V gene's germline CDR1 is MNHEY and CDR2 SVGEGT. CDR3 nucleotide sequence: TGTGCCAGCAGTTCCGCGGACAGGGCAACCCACGAGCAGTATTTC. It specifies CASSSADRATHEQYF.

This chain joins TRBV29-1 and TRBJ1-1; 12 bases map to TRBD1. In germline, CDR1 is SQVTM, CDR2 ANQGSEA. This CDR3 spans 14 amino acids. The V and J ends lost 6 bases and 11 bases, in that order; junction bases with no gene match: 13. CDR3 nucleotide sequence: TGCAGCGTGACCCGGGACAGGGGGCTCAGTGCGGCTTTCTTT. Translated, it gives CSVTRDRGLSAAFF.

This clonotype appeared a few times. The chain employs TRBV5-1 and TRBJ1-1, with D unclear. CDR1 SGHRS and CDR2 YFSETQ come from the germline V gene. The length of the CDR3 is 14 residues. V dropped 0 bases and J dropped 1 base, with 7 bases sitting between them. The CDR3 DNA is TGCGCCAGCAGCTTGGCTAGCCCGAACACTGAAGCTTTCTTT. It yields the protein CASSLASPNTEAFF.